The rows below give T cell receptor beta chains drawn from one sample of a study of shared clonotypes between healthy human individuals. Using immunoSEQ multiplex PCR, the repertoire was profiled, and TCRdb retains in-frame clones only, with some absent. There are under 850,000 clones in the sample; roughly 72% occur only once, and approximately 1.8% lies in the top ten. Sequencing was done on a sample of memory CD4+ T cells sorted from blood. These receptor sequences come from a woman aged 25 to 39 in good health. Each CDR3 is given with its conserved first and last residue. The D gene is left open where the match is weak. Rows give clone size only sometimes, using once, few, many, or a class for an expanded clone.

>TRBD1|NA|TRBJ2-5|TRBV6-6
CASRMGQNQETQYF
TGTGCCAGCAGGATGGGACAGAACCAAGAGACCCAGTACTTC
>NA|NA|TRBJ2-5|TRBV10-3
CATANGGVTQYF
TGTGCCACAGCCAATGGCGGGGTGACCCAGTACTTC
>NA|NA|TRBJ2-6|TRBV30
CALGAARISGANVLTF
TGTGCCTTGGGGGCAGCCCGGATTTCTGGGGCCAACGTCCTGACTTTC
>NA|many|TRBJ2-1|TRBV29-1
CSVGLGSNEQFF
TGCAGCGTTGGACTAGGCAGCAATGAGCAGTTCTTC
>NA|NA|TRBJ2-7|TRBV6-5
CASSYRDGRSEQYF
TGTGCCAGCAGTTACCGGGACGGACGTTCCGAGCAGTACTTC
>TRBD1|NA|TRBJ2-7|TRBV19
CASSLGTGGQPYEQYF
TGTGCCAGTAGTCTGGGGACAGGGGGACAACCCTACGAGCAGTACTTC
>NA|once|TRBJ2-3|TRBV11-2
CASSLGGLLDTQYF
TGTGCCAGCAGCTTAGGGGGCCTCTTAGATACGCAGTATTTT
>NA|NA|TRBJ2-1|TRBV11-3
CASSLGQSYNEQFF
TGTGCCAGCAGCTTAGGGCAGTCCTACAATGAGCAGTTCTTC
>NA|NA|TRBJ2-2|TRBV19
CASSIGQGHSGELFF
TGTGCCAGTAGTATTGGGCAGGGCCACTCCGGGGAGCTGTTTTTT
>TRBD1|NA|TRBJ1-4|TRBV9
CASSPQGQGSEKLFF
TGTGCCAGCTCACCCCAGGGACAGGGTAGCGAAAAACTGTTTTTT
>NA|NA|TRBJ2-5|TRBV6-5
CASRGAWGQETQYF
TGTGCCAGCAGGGGAGCCTGGGGCCAAGAGACCCAGTACTTC
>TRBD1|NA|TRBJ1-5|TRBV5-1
CASSIGQGPNQPQHF
TGCGCCAGCAGCATCGGACAGGGCCCCAATCAGCCCCAGCATTTT
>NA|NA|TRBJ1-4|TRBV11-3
CASSLRHRWPIEKLFF
TGTGCCAGCAGCTTAAGGCACAGGTGGCCTATTGAAAAACTGTTTTTT
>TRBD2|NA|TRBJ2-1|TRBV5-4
CASSGGGAGYNEQFF
TGTGCCAGCAGTGGGGGAGGGGCAGGGTACAATGAGCAGTTCTTC
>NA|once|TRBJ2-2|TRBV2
CASTHPIRTGELFF
TGTGCCAGCACCCACCCGATTCGCACCGGGGAGCTGTTTTTT
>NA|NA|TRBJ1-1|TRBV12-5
CASGEGYEGNTEAFF
TGTGCTAGTGGTGAGGGTTACGAGGGCAACACTGAAGCTTTCTTT
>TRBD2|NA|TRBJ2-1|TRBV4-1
CASSRTRGTAGAVRNEQFF
TGCGCCAGCAGCCGAACCAGGGGTACAGCGGGAGCCGTTAGGAATGAGCAGTTCTTC
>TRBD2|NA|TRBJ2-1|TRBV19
CASSITSGLYNEQFF
TGTGCCAGTAGTATAACTAGCGGGCTCTACAATGAGCAGTTCTTC
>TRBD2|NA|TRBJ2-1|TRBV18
CASSYSGESSYNEQFF
TGTGCCAGCTCATATAGCGGGGAAAGCTCCTACAATGAGCAGTTCTTC
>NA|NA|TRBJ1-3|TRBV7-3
CASSLTPTSGNTIYF
TGTGCCAGCAGCTTAACCCCGACCTCTGGAAACACCATATATTTT
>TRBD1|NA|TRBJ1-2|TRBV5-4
CASSRTGQGEGYTF
TGTGCCAGCAGCCGAACAGGACAGGGGGAGGGCTACACCTTC
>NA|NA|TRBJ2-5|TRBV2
CASINRIQETQYF
TGTGCCAGCATTAACAGGATCCAAGAGACCCAGTACTTC
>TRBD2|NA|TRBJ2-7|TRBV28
CASKVAGGLYEQYF
TGTGCCAGCAAGGTAGCGGGAGGATTGTACGAGCAGTACTTC
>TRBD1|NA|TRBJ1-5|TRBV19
CASQGQGTYQPQHF
TGTGCCAGCCAAGGACAGGGAACATATCAGCCCCAGCATTTT
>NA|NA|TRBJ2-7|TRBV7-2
CASGFSGNYEQYF
TGTGCCAGCGGGTTTAGCGGTAACTACGAGCAGTACTTC
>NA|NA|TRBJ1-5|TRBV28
CASRTGWGQPQHF
TGTGCCAGCCGAACAGGGTGGGGTCAGCCCCAGCATTTT
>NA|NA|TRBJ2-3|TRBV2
CASSLGGRTDTQYF
TGTGCCAGCAGTTTGGGCGGGCGCACAGATACGCAGTATTTT
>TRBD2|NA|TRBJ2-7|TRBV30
CAWSVEGGAYEQYF
TGTGCCTGGAGTGTAGAGGGAGGGGCCTACGAGCAGTACTTC
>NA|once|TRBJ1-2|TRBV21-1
CASSKLGGHEGYTF
TGTGCCAGCAGCAAACTCGGAGGTCACGAAGGCTACACCTTC
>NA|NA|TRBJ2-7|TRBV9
CASSVDLRLVGSYEQYF
TGTGCCAGCAGCGTAGACCTCAGGCTTGTAGGGTCCTACGAGCAGTACTTC
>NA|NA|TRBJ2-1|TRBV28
CASSSAPIPHEQFF
TGTGCCAGCAGTTCTGCGCCCATACCCCATGAGCAGTTCTTC
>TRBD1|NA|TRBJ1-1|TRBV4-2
CASSLGTGTDNTEAFF
TGTGCCAGCAGCCTAGGGACCGGGACAGATAACACTGAAGCTTTCTTT
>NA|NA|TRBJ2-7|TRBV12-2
CASRSKDRGRPEQYF
TGTGCAAGTCGCTCAAAAGACAGGGGGCGACCCGAGCAGTACTTC
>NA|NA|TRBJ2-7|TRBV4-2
CASSQDPNGQFDSYEQYF
TGTGCCAGCAGCCAAGATCCAAACGGGCAGTTTGACTCCTACGAGCAGTACTTC
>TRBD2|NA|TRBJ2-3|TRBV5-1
CASSLDVSGRPDTQYF
TGCGCCAGCAGCTTAGATGTTAGCGGGAGGCCAGATACGCAGTATTTT
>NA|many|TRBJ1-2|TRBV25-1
CASSEPWQGGYGYTF
TGTGCCAGCAGTGAGCCCTGGCAGGGTGGGTATGGCTACACCTTC
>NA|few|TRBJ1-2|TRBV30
CAWSGVENSYGYTF
TGTGCCTGGAGTGGGGTGGAGAACAGCTATGGCTACACCTTC
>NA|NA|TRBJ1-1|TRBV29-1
CSVRDARAYF
TGCAGCGTACGCGACGCCAGGGCTTACTTT